These T cell receptor beta chains were read from a single sample in a study of cytomegalovirus exposure and HLA in healthy donors. Using immunoSEQ multiplex PCR, the repertoire was profiled, and TCRdb retains in-frame clones only, with some absent. The table shows 100,000 or so clones, with 65% to 80% occurring only once. The sequenced material came from PBMCs. The receptors originated from a man aged 35-49 years in good health and CMV-seropositive. CDR3s include the opening cysteine and the closing phenylalanine or tryptophan. D genes are given only for firm matches. The size field is filled for only some rows; it gives once, few, many or a size class.

>TRBV5-6|TRBD1|.|TRBJ2-7
CASSGTAHEQYF
TGTGCCAGCAGCGGGACAGCACACGAGCAGTACTTC
>TRBV11-3|.|.|TRBJ1-1
CASSSQGGNTEAFF
TGTGCCAGCAGCTCACAGGGCGGGAACACTGAAGCTTTCTTT
>TRBV5-1|TRBD1|.|TRBJ1-5
CASSLGTGLNQPQHF
TGCGCCAGCAGCTTGGGGACAGGGTTGAATCAGCCCCAGCATTTT
>TRBV27|.|.|TRBJ1-1
CASTDSDTSEAFF
TGTGCCAGCACTGACTCGGACACGAGTGAAGCTTTCTTT
>TRBV5-5|.|.|TRBJ1-3
CASSLFNSGNTIYF
TGTGCCAGCAGCTTGTTCAACTCTGGAAACACCATATATTTT
>TRBV19|TRBD1|.|TRBJ2-2
CASSIGSYRGTGELFF
TGTGCCAGTAGTATAGGTTCCTACAGGGGCACCGGGGAGCTGTTTTTT
>TRBV7-9|TRBD1|.|TRBJ2-7
CASSWFGQGAVEQYF
TGTGCCAGCAGTTGGTTCGGACAGGGGGCGGTCGAGCAGTACTTC
>TRBV6-6|.|few|TRBJ2-1
CASRADRLNTGEQFF
TGTGCCAGCAGGGCCGACAGGCTAAACACGGGTGAGCAGTTCTTC
>TRBV11-2|.|.|TRBJ2-7
CASSLYVGETYEQYF
TGTGCCAGCAGCCTTTACGTGGGAGAAACCTACGAGCAGTACTTC
>TRBV7-3|.|few|TRBJ2-5
CASSPGVGETQYF
TGTGCCAGCAGCCCGGGGGTAGGGGAGACCCAGTACTTC
>TRBV19|TRBD1|.|TRBJ1-2
CASSITSGTGYGYTF
TGTGCCAGTAGTATAACTTCTGGGACAGGGTATGGCTACACCTTC
>TRBV29-1|.|few|TRBJ1-1
CSVVLLGAFF
TGCAGCGTTGTCCTCCTCGGGGCTTTCTTT
>TRBV18|.|.|TRBJ2-3
CASSPPEDTDTQYF
TGTGCCAGCTCACCACCGGAGGACACAGATACGCAGTATTTT
>TRBV6-6|.|few|TRBJ1-5
CASSYEGSPLYQPQHF
TGTGCCAGCAGTTACGAGGGCAGCCCCCTGTATCAGCCCCAGCATTTT
>TRBV6-5|.|.|TRBJ1-2
CASSSGDRGYTF
TGTGCCAGCAGTTCGGGGGATCGGGGCTACACCTTC
>TRBV28|TRBD2|.|TRBJ2-3
CASRPSGGAADTQYF
TGTGCCAGCAGACCAAGCGGGGGGGCAGCAGATACGCAGTATTTT
>TRBV7-2|TRBD1|.|TRBJ1-2
CASSLSKGADYGYTF
TGTGCCAGCAGCTTATCCAAGGGGGCCGACTATGGCTACACCTTC
>TRBV6-4|.|few|TRBJ2-2
CASSDEVGNTGELFF
TGTGCCAGCAGTGACGAGGTGGGGAACACCGGGGAGCTGTTTTTT
>TRBV6-5|TRBD1|.|TRBJ2-3
CATRQGSTDTQYF
TGTGCCACCAGACAGGGGAGCACAGATACGCAGTATTTT
>TRBV7-2|.|.|TRBJ2-7
CASSNTAQGREQYF
TGTGCCAGCAGCAATACTGCACAGGGTCGCGAGCAGTACTTC
>TRBV7-9|TRBD1|.|TRBJ1-4
CASSLGGGRSEKLFF
TGTGCCAGCAGCTTAGGAGGGGGCCGGAGTGAAAAACTGTTTTTT
>TRBV5-1|TRBD1|.|TRBJ2-7
CASRAVDRESTYEQYF
TGCGCCAGCAGGGCCGTGGACAGGGAATCAACCTACGAGCAGTACTTC
>TRBV18|.|.|TRBJ2-5
CASSPPVGQETQYF
TGTGCCAGCTCACCACCGGTCGGGCAAGAGACCCAGTACTTC
>TRBV7-9|.|few|TRBJ2-2
CASDSGQNTGELFF
TGTGCCAGCGACTCGGGACAGAACACCGGGGAGCTGTTTTTT
>TRBV5-1|.|.|TRBJ1-2
CASSSDRWGYTF
TGCGCCAGCAGCTCTGACAGATGGGGCTACACCTTC
>TRBV4-2|TRBD1|.|TRBJ1-4
CASSQESPGQGNEKLFF
TGTGCCAGCAGCCAAGAATCACCGGGACAGGGGAATGAAAAACTGTTTTTT
>TRBV30|.|.|TRBJ1-5
CAWSVGQGSQPQHF
TGTGCCTGGAGTGTGGGGCAGGGGAGTCAGCCCCAGCATTTT
>TRBV5-4|.|once|TRBJ1-4
CASSSDGTTNEKLFF
TGTGCCAGCAGCTCCGACGGGACAACTAATGAAAAACTGTTTTTT
>TRBV7-9|TRBD1|.|TRBJ1-3
CASSLAQDRGSGNTIYF
TGTGCCAGCAGCTTAGCGCAGGACAGGGGCTCTGGAAACACCATATATTTT
>TRBV7-8|.|.|TRBJ1-1
CASSLAQNTEAFF
TGTGCCAGCAGCTTAGCTCAGAACACTGAAGCTTTCTTT
>TRBV5-1|.|.|TRBJ1-5
CASSLPGVGNQPQHF
TGCGCCAGCAGCTTGCCCGGGGTCGGCAATCAGCCCCAGCATTTT
>TRBV5-5|TRBD1|.|TRBJ2-7
CASSLSGQGYEQYF
TGTGCCAGCAGCTTGAGCGGACAGGGTTACGAGCAGTACTTC
>TRBV11-2|.|.|TRBJ2-7
CASRPLSGSYEQYF
TGTGCCAGCAGGCCCCTGAGCGGTTCCTACGAGCAGTACTTC
>TRBV5-4|.|few|TRBJ2-1
CASSLRLGGYNEQFF
TGTGCCAGCAGCTTAAGGTTAGGAGGGTACAATGAGCAGTTCTTC
>TRBV5-1|TRBD1|.|TRBJ2-7
CASSFYGQGAGTEQYF
TGCGCCAGCAGCTTCTATGGACAGGGGGCGGGAACCGAGCAGTACTTC
>TRBV7-2|TRBD1|.|TRBJ1-3
CASSLLPTGTGVGNTIYF
TGTGCCAGCAGCCTACTCCCGACCGGGACAGGGGTAGGAAACACCATATATTTT
>TRBV6-1|TRBD1|.|TRBJ1-5
CASREQGARNQPQHF
TGTGCCAGCAGGGAACAGGGGGCCCGCAATCAGCCCCAGCATTTT
>TRBV5-1|TRBD2|.|TRBJ2-3
CASSFTLAGRPDTQYF
TGCGCCAGCAGCTTTACTCTAGCGGGGAGGCCAGATACGCAGTATTTT
>TRBV14|.|.|TRBJ2-1
CASSPLRQELEFF
TGTGCCAGCAGCCCCTTGAGACAGGAGCTCGAGTTCTTC
>TRBV7-9|TRBD1|.|TRBJ1-4
CASSLAGTATEKLFF
TGTGCCAGCAGCTTAGCCGGGACAGCAACTGAAAAACTGTTTTTT